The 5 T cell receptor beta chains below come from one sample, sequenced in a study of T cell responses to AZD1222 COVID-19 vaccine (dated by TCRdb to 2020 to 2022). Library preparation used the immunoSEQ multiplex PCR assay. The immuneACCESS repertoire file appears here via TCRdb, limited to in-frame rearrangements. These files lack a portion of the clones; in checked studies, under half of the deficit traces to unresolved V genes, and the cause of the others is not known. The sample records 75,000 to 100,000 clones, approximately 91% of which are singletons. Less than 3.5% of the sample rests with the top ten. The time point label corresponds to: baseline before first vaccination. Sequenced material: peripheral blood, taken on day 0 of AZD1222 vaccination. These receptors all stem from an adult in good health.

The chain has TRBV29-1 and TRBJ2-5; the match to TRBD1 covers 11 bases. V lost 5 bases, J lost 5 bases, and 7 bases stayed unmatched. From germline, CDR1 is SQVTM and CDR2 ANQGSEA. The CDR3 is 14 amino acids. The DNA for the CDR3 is TGCAGCGTTTCCGGGACAGGGGGGCGGGAGACCCAGTACTTC. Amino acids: CSVSGTGGRETQYF.

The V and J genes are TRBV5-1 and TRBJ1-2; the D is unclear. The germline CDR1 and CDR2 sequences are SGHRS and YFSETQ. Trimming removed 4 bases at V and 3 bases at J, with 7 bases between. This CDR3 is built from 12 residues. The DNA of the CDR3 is TGCGCCAGCAGCGAAGGATACTATGGCTACACCTTC. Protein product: CASSEGYYGYTF. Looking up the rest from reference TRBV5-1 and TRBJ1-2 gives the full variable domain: KAGVTQTPRYLIKTRGQQVTLSCSPISGHRSVSWYQQTPGQGLQFLFEYFSETQRNKGNFPGRFSGRQFSNSRSEMNVSTLELGDSALYLCASSEGYYGYTFGSGTRLTVV.

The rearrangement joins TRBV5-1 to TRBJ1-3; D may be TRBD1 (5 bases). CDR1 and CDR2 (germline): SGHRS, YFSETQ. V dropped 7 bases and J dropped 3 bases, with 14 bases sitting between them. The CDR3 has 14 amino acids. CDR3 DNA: TGCGCCAGCGGGGCGGGAAGTGGTGGAAACACCATATATTTT. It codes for CASGAGSGGNTIYF.

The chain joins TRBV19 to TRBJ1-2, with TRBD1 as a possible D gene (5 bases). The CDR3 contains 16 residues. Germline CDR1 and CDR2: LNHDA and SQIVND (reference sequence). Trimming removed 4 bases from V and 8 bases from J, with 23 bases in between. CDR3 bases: TGTGCCAGTAGTACATTAGGGGCCAGCAGAGCTCGGGGCTACACCTTC. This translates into CASSTLGASRARGYTF.

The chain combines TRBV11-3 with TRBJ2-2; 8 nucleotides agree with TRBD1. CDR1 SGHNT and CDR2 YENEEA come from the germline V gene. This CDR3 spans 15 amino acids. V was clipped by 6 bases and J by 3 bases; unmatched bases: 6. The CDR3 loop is CASRDRGMDTGELFF. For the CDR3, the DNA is TGTGCCAGCAGAGACAGGGGAATGGACACCGGGGAGCTGTTTTTT. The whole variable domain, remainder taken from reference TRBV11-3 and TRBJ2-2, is EAGVVQSPRYKIIEKKQPVAFWCNPISGHNTLYWYLQNLGQGPELLIRYENEEAVDDSQLPKDRFSAERLKGVDSTLKIQPAELGDSAVYLCASRDRGMDTGELFFGEGSRLTVL.